The next 20 T cell receptor beta chains were all read from a single sample in a study of OX40 agonist ivuxolimab in advanced cancers. TCRdb's table, derived via immunoSEQ multiplex PCR, lists solely in-frame clones and lacks some. The table has 65,000 to 85,000 clones, about 89% seen once. Sample: CD4+ or CD8+ T cells sorted from blood, taken in a trial of the OX40 agonist ivuxolimab. The receptor source for this set is an adult with an advanced solid tumor such as melanoma, head and neck, liver or kidney cancer.

The gene calls are TRBV10-1 and TRBJ2-1, with 9 bases lining up with TRBD1. Germline V gene sequence: CDR1 WNHNN, CDR2 SYGVQD (reference sequence). This CDR3 has 15 amino acids. V was clipped by 2 bases and J by 12 bases; unmatched bases: 11. The CDR3 nucleotides are TGCGCCAGCAGTGAGAGGGGGACAGGGAGCACCGGGCAGTTCTTC. Protein product: CASSERGTGSTGQFF.

The genes are TRBV7-9 and TRBJ2-1; 12 bases match TRBD2. The CDR3 covers 15 residues. Germline V CDR1 and CDR2: SEHNR, FQNEAQ (reference sequence). With V trimmed by 6 bases and J by 4 bases, 4 bases remained unmatched. The CDR3 DNA follows: TGTGCCAGCAGTCTAGCGGGAGGGAGGTACAATGAGCAGTTCTTC. It codes for CASSLAGGRYNEQFF.

The V call is TRBV2, the J call TRBJ1-1, with no clear D. Trimming pared 7 bases from V and 8 bases from J, leaving 11 bases between. Germline values: CDR1 SNHLY, CDR2 FYNNEI. The CDR3 totals 11 residues. In DNA, the CDR3 is TGTGCCAGCACCCAGAGGAGCGAAGCTTTCTTT. The encoded protein is CASTQRSEAFF.

Of note for this clone: Other nucleotide sequences in the sample specify the same CDR3. This rearrangement joins TRBV2 to TRBJ2-3; D not certain. The CDR3 runs 14 residues. The germline V and J ends were trimmed by 3 bases and 1 base, with 8 bases remaining between them. Germline V lookup: CDR1 SNHLY, CDR2 FYNNEI. CDR3 amino acids: CASSDRTRTDTQYF. CDR3 coding DNA: TGTGCCAGCAGTGACAGGACGCGCACAGATACGCAGTATTTT.

The chain employs TRBV5-4 and TRBJ2-1; D is unresolved. The CDR3 is 13 amino acids. Trimming removed 0 bases at V and 8 bases at J, with 9 bases between. Germline V gene sequence: CDR1 SGHNT, CDR2 YYREEE (reference sequence). The CDR3 sequence is CASSLGLQDEQFF. The CDR3 coding sequence is TGTGCCAGCAGCTTGGGACTCCAGGATGAGCAGTTCTTC.

The J gene is TRBJ2-1, the V gene TRBV5-1; no clear D gene. The CDR3 runs to 15 residues. Deletions cut 0 bases from V and 9 bases from J, with 16 bases between. Per germline, CDR1 SGHRS and CDR2 YFSETQ. The CDR3 bases are TGCGCCAGCAGCTTGGAAGCTCAGGCTGTAGGTGAGCAGTTCTTC. Encoded protein: CASSLEAQAVGEQFF.

The chain has TRBV2 and TRBJ1-1; 8 bases are shared with TRBD1. Germline assignment: CDR1 SNHLY and CDR2 FYNNEI. The junction had 6 bases not matched to a gene; V was cut back by 6 bases and J by 3 bases. The CDR3 is 14 residues long. For the CDR3, the DNA is TGTGCCAGCAGGTCGGGACAGGCTCACACTGAAGCTTTCTTT. Amino acid sequence: CASRSGQAHTEAFF. The full variable domain, rest sourced from reference TRBV2 and TRBJ1-1, is EPEVTQTPSHQVTQMGQEVILRCVPISNHLYFYWYRQILGQKVEFLVSFYNNEISEKSEIFDDQFSVERPDGSNFTLKIRSTKLEDSAMYFCASRSGQAHTEAFFGQGTRLTVV.

The chain couples TRBV11-2 to TRBJ2-3, with D perhaps matching TRBD1 or TRBD2 (6 bases each). Trimming removed 5 bases from V and 0 bases from J, with 12 bases in between. The CDR3 covers 15 residues. Germline lookup yields CDR1 SGHAT and CDR2 FQNNGV. The CDR3 DNA is TGTGCCAGCAGCCGAACGGGGGCCAGCACAGATACGCAGTATTTT. It yields the protein CASSRTGASTDTQYF.

The chain employs TRBV27 and TRBJ2-7; no clear D gene. The CDR3 consists of 13 residues. Per germline, CDR1 MNHEY and CDR2 SMNVEV (reference sequence). V lost 2 bases to trimming and J lost 5 bases, with 10 bases between them. CDR3 residues: CASSLGVYHEQYF. As DNA, the CDR3 is TGTGCCAGCAGTTTAGGGGTTTATCACGAGCAGTACTTC.

The V gene is TRBV4-1, the J gene TRBJ2-7; 9 bases line up with TRBD2. Germline loops: CDR1 MGHRA, CDR2 YSYEKL. The CDR3 is made up of 14 amino acids. Trimming at V came to 3 bases and at J to 3 bases, leaving 3 bases not matched to a gene. The CDR3 spells CASSQGLALYEQYF. In DNA form, the CDR3 reads TGCGCCAGCAGCCAGGGACTAGCACTCTACGAGCAGTACTTC.

V usage is TRBV9 and J usage is TRBJ2-5; D is unresolved. The CDR3 extends over 14 amino acids. Trimming pared 4 bases from V and 5 bases from J, leaving 15 bases between. The V gene's germline CDR1 is SGDLS and CDR2 YYNGEE. CDR3 nucleotide sequence: TGTGCCAGCAGCTTCGAACCGGGTGTGGAGACCCAGTACTTC. This gives the protein CASSFEPGVETQYF.

V gene TRBV2 combines with J gene TRBJ2-5; no clear D. With the DNA end fitting TRBJ2-7 better, the J assignment may be wrong. The CDR3 is made up of 11 amino acids. Per the germline V gene, CDR1 is SNHLY and CDR2 is FYNNEI. In nucleotides, the CDR3 is TGTGCCAGCAGTGGGGAATACGAGCAGTACTTC. Translating it yields CASSGEYEQYF.

The chain employs TRBV10-1 and TRBJ2-7; TRBD2 aligns across 7 bases. The germline gives CDR1 WNHNN, CDR2 SYGVQD (reference sequence). V was clipped by 3 bases and J by 4 bases; unmatched bases: 6. The length of the CDR3 is 14 residues. CDR3 region: CASSDGGSSYEQYF. The CDR3, as DNA: TGCGCCAGCAGTGACGGCGGGAGTTCATACGAGCAGTACTTC.

This chain connects TRBV5-1 to TRBJ2-3; no clear D gene. The CDR3 has 14 residues. Trimming took 1 base from V and 0 from J, leaving 6 bases between them. The germline gives CDR1 SGHRS, CDR2 YFSETQ. The CDR3, as DNA: TGCGCCAGCAGCTTGTGGCGGAGCACAGATACGCAGTATTTT. Encoded protein: CASSLWRSTDTQYF.

The CDR3 DNA sequence: TGCGCCAGCATTCAAAACCCGAGCACAGATACGCAGTATTTT. It encodes CASIQNPSTDTQYF. The gene calls are TRBV5-1 and TRBJ2-3; D not resolved. Trimming shortened V by 6 bases and J by 0 bases, and 11 bases separated the two germline ends. Germline V gene sequence: CDR1 SGHRS, CDR2 YFSETQ. The CDR3 is 14 residues long.

The genes are TRBV4-3 and TRBJ2-6, with D perhaps TRBD2 (5 bases). V gave up 0 bases and J gave up 7 bases, with 10 bases separating them. The CDR3 consists of 15 residues. Germline CDR1 and CDR2: LGHNA and YSLEER. The chain's CDR3 is CASSQELTGANVLTF. CDR3 nucleotide sequence: TGCGCCAGCAGCCAAGAACTGACGGGAGCCAACGTCCTGACTTTC.

This clone has only a few counts. DNA for the CDR3: TGTGCCAGCAGTTTAAGGGACATCACTGAAGCTTTCTTT. It translates to CASSLRDITEAFF. The chain joins TRBV28 to TRBJ1-1; weak D call: TRBD1 (6 bases). The CDR3 spans 13 residues. Germline assignment: CDR1 MDHEN and CDR2 SYDVKM. With 2 bases removed from V and 4 bases from J, the gap between germline ends came to 8 bases.

The J gene is TRBJ2-2, the V gene TRBV7-9, with 10 bases identical to TRBD1. The CDR3 is 14 amino acids. Germline CDR1 is SEHNR and CDR2 is FQNEAQ (reference sequence). V lost 6 bases, J lost 7 bases, and 5 bases stayed unmatched. The CDR3 sequence is CASSDRGQVGELFF. The CDR3 region has the DNA TGTGCCAGCAGTGACAGGGGGCAGGTCGGGGAGCTGTTTTTT.

The chain uses TRBV10-2 and TRBJ2-7; tentative D call: TRBD1 (6 bases). CDR3 length: 14 residues. Germline loops: CDR1 WSHSY, CDR2 SAAADI. V shed 8 bases and J shed 6 bases, with 20 bases lying between them. This CDR3 reads CASLKGQGLFEQYF. CDR3 DNA: TGCGCCAGCCTGAAGGGTCAGGGGCTTTTCGAGCAGTACTTC.

This rearrangement joins TRBV5-1 to TRBJ2-5, with no clear D. CDR3 length equals 13 residues. The V and J ends lost 2 bases and 1 base respectively, with 6 bases between them. Germline V CDR1 and CDR2: SGHRS, YFSETQ. The CDR3 bases are TGCGCCAGCAGCTTAGGCCCCCAAGAGACCCAGTACTTC. This gives the protein CASSLGPQETQYF.